These 25 T cell receptor beta chains share one sample of origin, sequenced in a study of blood T cell repertoires in COVID-19. Repertoires were generated with immunoSEQ multiplex PCR, while TCRdb's copy carries only in-frame clones and drops some. The sample has about half a million clones, approximately 91% seen once; the top ten hold 8% to 9.5%. The specimen was PBMCs or T cells enriched from blood (not recorded which). The receptors stem from a woman aged 60-70 years who had recovered from COVID-19.

V is TRBV7-2 and J is TRBJ2-3; 8 bases map to TRBD2. The ends lost 3 bases at V and 6 bases at J; junction bases unmatched: 5. CDR1 and CDR2 (germline): SGHTA, FQGNSA. The CDR3 spans 14 residues. CDR3 loop: CASSLGLVLDTQYF. The CDR3 nucleotides are TGTGCCAGCAGCTTGGGACTAGTACTGGATACGCAGTATTTT. The whole variable domain, filled in from reference TRBV7-2 and TRBJ2-3, reads GAGVSQSPSNKVTEKGKDVELRCDPISGHTALYWYRQSLGQGLEFLIYFQGNSAPDKSGLPSDRFSAERTGGSVSTLTIQRTQQEDSAVYLCASSLGLVLDTQYFGPGTRLTVL.

The chain's CDR3 is CASSQNAGSQPQHF. The CDR3 DNA is TGTGCCAGCAGTCAGAACGCGGGGAGCCAGCCCCAGCATTTT. The chain couples TRBV2 to TRBJ1-5; D is uncertain. The V gene lost 5 bases and the J gene lost 7 bases, with 15 bases spanning the gap. CDR1 and CDR2 from the germline V gene are SNHLY and FYNNEI. The length of the CDR3 is 14 residues.

The chain combines TRBV12-5 with TRBJ2-3, with TRBD2 as a possible D gene (5 bases). There are 14 residues in the CDR3. V lost 2 bases to trimming and J lost 8 bases, with 14 bases between them. CDR1 LGHNT and CDR2 FRNRAP come from the germline V gene. CDR3 sequence (DNA): TGTGCTAGTGGTTTGCCCCCAGTCCTAGCTACGCAGTATTTT. This encodes CASGLPPVLATQYF.

The CDR3 coding sequence is TGTGCCAGCAGTGAAAACGGACAGGGGTGGAATCAGCCCCAGCATTTT. Protein sequence: CASSENGQGWNQPQHF. The chain employs TRBV2 and TRBJ1-5, with 9 bases aligning to TRBD1. J lost 4 bases, V lost 2 bases, and 6 bases had no gene match. The CDR3 covers 16 residues. The germline V gene has CDR1 SNHLY and CDR2 FYNNEI.

This sequence joins TRBV2 and TRBJ2-3; D perhaps matches TRBD1 (5 bases). CDR3 length: 14 residues. Germline V CDR1 and CDR2: SNHLY, FYNNEI. Trimming pared 3 bases from V and 6 bases from J, leaving 13 bases between. Here the CDR3 DNA reads TGTGCCAGCAGTGACTTCCAGGGCAAGGATACGCAGTATTTT. It specifies CASSDFQGKDTQYF.

The chain has TRBV11-2 and TRBJ2-7; 9 bases match TRBD2. The CDR3 totals 15 residues. Germline lookup yields CDR1 SGHAT and CDR2 FQNNGV. Losses at the gene ends were 1 base for V and 0 bases for J; bases not matched to a gene: 1. The CDR3 sequence is CASSLGLAASYEQYV. CDR3 in DNA: TGTGCCAGCAGCTTAGGACTAGCGGCCTCCTACGAGCAGTACGTC.

V is TRBV5-1 and J is TRBJ2-1, with 10 nucleotides matching TRBD2. The CDR3 extends over 18 amino acids. Germline CDR1 SGHRS, CDR2 YFSETQ. V was pared by 3 bases and J by 8 bases, with 17 bases of the junction left unmatched. The chain's CDR3 is CASSWAGLGAGGLYEQFF. As DNA, the CDR3 is TGCGCCAGCAGCTGGGCAGGGCTTGGAGCGGGGGGGCTCTATGAGCAGTTCTTC.

In this sample, this clone turned up a few times. The chain recombines TRBV5-5 with TRBJ1-6; 7 positions match TRBD1. Trimming removed 4 bases from V and 9 bases from J; junction bases left unmatched: 10. CDR1 and CDR2 from the germline V gene are SGHKS and YYEKEE (reference sequence). The CDR3 covers 15 residues. The CDR3 DNA is TGTGCCAGCAGCCCATCAGGGGGGAACGGTTCACCCCTCCACTTT. Its protein is CASSPSGGNGSPLHF.

The CDR3 bases are TGTGCCAGCAGCCTACAGGGCCCTAATGAAAAACTGTTTTTT. Its translation is CASSLQGPNEKLFF. This chain uses TRBV2 with TRBJ1-4, with D perhaps TRBD1 (6 bases). The CDR3 contains 14 residues. CDR1 is SNHLY, CDR2 FYNNEI, per germline. V shed 6 bases and J shed 3 bases, with 11 bases lying between them.

V gene TRBV7-9 combines with J gene TRBJ2-2; 7 bases map to TRBD2. CDR3 length equals 14 residues. CDR1 SEHNR and CDR2 FQNEAQ come from the germline V gene (reference sequence). Losses at the gene ends were 8 bases for V and 0 bases for J; bases not matched to a gene: 3. The CDR3: CASPGGPNTGELFF. CDR3 coding DNA: TGTGCCAGCCCGGGGGGTCCGAACACCGGGGAGCTGTTTTTT.

With regard to this clone: This sample also contains other DNA sequences that code for the same CDR3. This chain joins TRBV5-1 and TRBJ2-3; a possible D gene is TRBD2 (6 bases). Deletions cut 0 bases from V and 1 base from J, with 6 bases between. Germline lookup yields CDR1 SGHRS and CDR2 YFSETQ. CDR3 size: 14 residues. DNA of the CDR3: TGCGCCAGCAGCTTGGCGGGGGGCACAGATACGCAGTATTTT. This codes for CASSLAGGTDTQYF.

The CDR3 sequence is CASSVAQGTSPLHF. Written as DNA, the CDR3 is TGTGCCAGCAGCGTGGCACAGGGGACCTCACCCCTCCACTTT. J is TRBJ1-6 and V is TRBV9, with 7 nucleotides matching TRBD1. Germline lookup yields CDR1 SGDLS and CDR2 YYNGEE. The CDR3 runs 14 residues. After removal of 2 bases from V and 10 bases from J, the junction contained 6 bases not matched to a gene. Full variable domain (remainder filled in from reference TRBV9 and TRBJ1-6): DSGVTQTPKHLITATGQRVTLRCSPRSGDLSVYWYQQSLDQGLQFLIQYYNGEERAKGNILERFSAQQFPDLHSELNLSSLELGDSALYFCASSVAQGTSPLHFGNGTRLTVT.

V usage is TRBV7-2 and J usage is TRBJ2-7, with a tentative D call TRBD2 (6 bases). Germline V gene lookup returns CDR1 SGHTA and CDR2 FQGNSA. The CDR3 is made up of 13 amino acids. The V end lost 4 bases, the J end lost 7 bases, and 14 bases lay between the germline ends. CDR3 sequence reads: CASSSGGLVEQYV. The CDR3 nucleotides are TGTGCCAGCAGCTCCGGGGGATTAGTGGAGCAGTACGTC.

The chain carries TRBV6-5 and TRBJ1-2; D is perhaps TRBD1 (6 bases). This CDR3 comprises 13 residues. V was clipped by 6 bases and J by 3 bases, with 11 bases between them. Looked up from germline, CDR1 is MNHEY and CDR2 is SVGAGI. CDR3 loop: CASRPGQYYGYTF. CDR3 sequence (DNA): TGTGCCAGCAGGCCCGGACAGTACTATGGCTACACCTTC.

V gene TRBV29-1 combines with J gene TRBJ2-3, with D possibly TRBD2 on 6 matching bases. The CDR3 consists of 12 residues. Germline loops: CDR1 SQVTM, CDR2 ANQGSEA. V lost 6 bases to trimming and J lost 0 bases, with 7 bases between them. The CDR3 loop reads CSVEGSTDTQYF. CDR3 DNA: TGCAGCGTGGAGGGCAGCACAGATACGCAGTATTTT.

This clone appeared once. The chain combines TRBV5-1 with TRBJ2-5; 10 bases are a match to TRBD1. The CDR3 covers 15 residues. The V gene's germline CDR1 is SGHRS and CDR2 YFSETQ. The J segment lost 5 bases and the V segment lost 0 bases, leaving 4 bases of the junction unmatched. This chain's CDR3 is CASSLETGGWETQYF. In DNA, the CDR3 is TGCGCCAGCAGCTTGGAGACAGGGGGCTGGGAGACCCAGTACTTC.

This chain connects TRBV10-3 to TRBJ1-2; D unclear. From germline, CDR1 is ENHRY and CDR2 SYGVKD. V was clipped by 8 bases and J by 7 bases, with 14 bases between them. The CDR3 contains 12 residues. The CDR3 protein is CAIPAGFFGYTF. The DNA for the CDR3 is TGTGCCATCCCGGCGGGCTTTTTTGGCTACACCTTC.

This chain connects TRBV3-1 (or the pseudogene TRBV3-2) to TRBJ1-2, with D possibly being TRBD1 (6 bases). The CDR3 runs to 14 residues. Trimming left V 1 base short and J 8 bases short, with 14 bases between. Germline loops: CDR1 LGHDT, CDR2 YNNKEL (reference sequence). The CDR3 reads CASSQAWGGRGYTF. As DNA, the CDR3 is TGTGCCAGCAGCCAAGCCTGGGGGGGCCGGGGCTACACCTTC.

As for this clone: Other DNA sequences in this specimen translate into the identical CDR3. V gene TRBV5-1 combines with J gene TRBJ1-4; D is undetermined. V gave up 0 bases and J gave up 0 bases, with 6 bases separating them. Germline V gene lookup returns CDR1 SGHRS and CDR2 YFSETQ. This CDR3 region has 15 residues. The CDR3 sequence: CASSLAGATNEKLFF. In nucleotides, the CDR3 is TGCGCCAGCAGCTTGGCGGGTGCAACTAATGAAAAACTGTTTTTT.

The chain couples TRBV5-1 to TRBJ1-1, with 9 bases fitting TRBD1. Looked up from germline, CDR1 is SGHRS and CDR2 is YFSETQ. The CDR3 has 14 residues. Trimming cost V 4 bases and J 11 bases; bases outside gene matches: 12. The chain's CDR3 is CASSLDGTGKGAFF. DNA for the CDR3: TGCGCCAGCAGCCTGGATGGGACAGGGAAAGGCGCTTTCTTT.

The V gene is TRBV18, the J gene TRBJ1-4; D not resolved. The CDR3 is 15 amino acids. Per germline, CDR1 KGHSH and CDR2 LQKENI. V was shortened by 3 bases and J by 12 bases, with 20 bases between the two germline ends. This chain's CDR3 is CASSPSMAPLNELFF. The DNA of the CDR3 is TGTGCCAGCTCACCTTCGATGGCCCCTTTAAACGAACTGTTTTTT.

This chain uses TRBV11-2 with TRBJ1-2; 7 positions match TRBD1. Trimming cost V 4 bases and J 2 bases; bases outside gene matches: 7. Germline V gene lookup returns CDR1 SGHAT and CDR2 FQNNGV. This CDR3 has 15 amino acids. The CDR3: CASSSLQGSNYGYTF. The CDR3 DNA follows: TGTGCCAGCAGCTCGCTACAGGGGTCCAACTATGGCTACACCTTC.

This sequence joins TRBV5-1 and TRBJ2-5; 8 nucleotides agree with TRBD2. Trimming took 0 bases from V and 5 from J; bases not matched to a gene: 9. Germline V lookup: CDR1 SGHRS, CDR2 YFSETQ. The CDR3 is made up of 16 amino acids. The CDR3 bases are TGCGCCAGCAGCTTGGGGATCGGGACTAGACTCGAGACCCAGTACTTC. Its translation: CASSLGIGTRLETQYF.

This clone was observed a single time. The gene calls are TRBV19 and TRBJ2-7, with 9 bases matching TRBD2. V lost 6 bases, J lost 0 bases, and 6 bases stayed unmatched. Germline assignment: CDR1 LNHDA and CDR2 SQIVND (reference sequence). The CDR3 runs 15 residues. In nucleotides, the CDR3 is TGTGCCAGTAGGCTTAGCGGGGGTAGCTCCTACGAGCAGTACTTC. As protein: CASRLSGGSSYEQYF.

This chain connects TRBV11-2 to TRBJ1-1; TRBD1 matches 8 bases. From germline, CDR1 is SGHAT and CDR2 FQNNGV. The CDR3 consists of 16 residues. Germline trimming cut 5 bases from V and 3 bases from J; bases unmatched to any gene: 11. CDR3 DNA: TGTGCCAGCAGCCCTTGGACAGGGCAAGGGGACACTGAAGCTTTCTTT. The encoded protein is CASSPWTGQGDTEAFF.